A selection of T cell receptor beta chains follows, all from one sample in a study of blood T cell repertoires in COVID-19. TCRdb's table, derived via immunoSEQ multiplex PCR, lists solely in-frame clones and lacks some. The sample comprises 300,000 or so clones, more than 75% of which are singletons, and around 2.7% rests with the top ten. The sample taken for sequencing was PBMCs or T cells enriched from blood (not recorded which). Receptor source: a man in his 60s who had recovered from COVID-19. Both conserved end residues are part of each CDR3. A D gene is named only where the DNA matches it firmly. Some rows mark clone size as missing; the rest say once, few, many or name a class of expanded clone.

D	size	V	J	CDR3	DNA
.	.	TRBV18	TRBJ1-2	CASSPAGGDPGYTF	TGTGCCAGCTCACCGGCGGGGGGCGATCCTGGCTACACCTTC
.	.	TRBV6-2/TRBV6-3	TRBJ1-6	CASSYQNRVANSPLHF	TGTGCCAGCAGTTACCAGAACAGGGTTGCTAATTCACCCCTCCACTTT
.	.	TRBV4-1	TRBJ1-5	CASSQDRASNQPQHF	TGCGCCAGCAGCCAAGACAGGGCTAGCAATCAGCCCCAGCATTTT
.	.	TRBV6-5	TRBJ2-5	CASRPAAGAKETQYF	TGTGCCAGCAGGCCGGCTGCAGGGGCCAAAGAGACCCAGTACTTC
TRBD1	.	TRBV5-6	TRBJ2-7	CASSLRDRASHEQYF	TGTGCCAGCAGCTTACGGGACAGGGCGTCCCACGAGCAGTACTTC
.	few	TRBV25-1	TRBJ1-6	CASVNRDTYNSPLHF	TGTGCCAGCGTCAACCGGGACACATATAATTCACCCCTCCACTTT
.	.	TRBV19	TRBJ1-2	CASRVSGRDNYGYTF	TGTGCCAGTAGGGTATCAGGTCGCGACAACTATGGCTACACCTTC
.	.	TRBV7-9	TRBJ2-7	CASSDLGTSSYEQYF	TGTGCCAGCAGCGACCTCGGGACATCGTCATACGAGCAGTACTTC
.	.	TRBV29-1	TRBJ1-1	CSVEDWEGGATVF	TGCAGCGTTGAAGACTGGGAAGGAGGAGCCACAGTGTTT
.	few	TRBV7-9	TRBJ2-3	CASSDVVGARDTQYF	TGTGCCAGCAGCGATGTCGTGGGGGCCCGAGATACGCAGTATTTT
TRBD1	.	TRBV19	TRBJ1-2	CASSTSTGRNRDTF	TGTGCCAGTAGTACGTCGACAGGGCGGAACAGAGACACCTTC
.	.	TRBV7-2	TRBJ1-5	CASSLEGRQPQHF	TGTGCCAGCAGCCTCGAGGGCCGGCAGCCCCAGCATTTT
TRBD2	.	TRBV18	TRBJ2-1	CASSSGGVNEQFF	TGTGCCAGCTCGAGCGGGGGGGTTAATGAGCAGTTCTTC
.	.	TRBV5-3	TRBJ1-1	CARSLVDRPDTEAFF	TGTGCCAGAAGCTTGGTCGACAGGCCAGACACTGAAGCTTTCTTT
TRBD2	once	TRBV10-3	TRBJ2-7	CATSGRGDEQYF	TGTGCCACGAGCGGGAGAGGTGACGAGCAGTACTTC
.	.	TRBV2	TRBJ2-7	CASTPARVLNEQYF	TGTGCCAGCACCCCCGCGAGGGTGCTTAACGAGCAGTACTTC
.	.	TRBV2	TRBJ2-5	CASSLGTGTQYF	TGTGCCAGCAGTCTAGGAACTGGGACCCAGTACTTC
.	.	TRBV18	TRBJ1-2	CASSPATSIQNYGYTF	TGTGCCAGCTCACCCGCAACCTCAATACAGAACTATGGCTACACCTTC
.	.	TRBV20-1	TRBJ2-5	CSASGPNRAQETQYF	TGCAGTGCGAGTGGACCAAACAGGGCCCAAGAGACCCAGTACTTC
TRBD1	.	TRBV11-2	TRBJ2-1	CASSLNPDRVKQFF	TGTGCCAGCAGCCTTAACCCGGACAGGGTGAAGCAGTTCTTC
.	.	TRBV6-5	TRBJ1-3	CATRGGSGNTIYF	TGTGCCACCCGGGGGGGGTCTGGAAACACCATATATTTT
.	.	TRBV19	TRBJ1-6	CASSISGDSPLHF	TGTGCCAGTAGTATCTCCGGGGATTCACCCCTCCACTTT
TRBD1	many	TRBV6-2/TRBV6-3	TRBJ1-5	CASRPGTVSNQPQHF	TGTGCCAGCCGCCCTGGGACAGTGAGTAATCAGCCCCAGCATTTT
.	.	TRBV5-4	TRBJ2-5	CASSPGGVQETQYF	TGTGCCAGCAGCCCCGGGGGAGTTCAAGAGACCCAGTACTTC
.	.	TRBV29-1	TRBJ2-1	CSAEERHNEQFF	TGCAGCGCAGAAGAGCGGCACAATGAGCAGTTCTTC
.	.	TRBV9	TRBJ2-1	CASSYTRDNEQFF	TGTGCCAGCAGTTACACCAGGGACAATGAGCAGTTCTTC
.	.	TRBV7-9	TRBJ1-2	CASSFSANYGYTF	TGTGCCAGCAGCTTCAGCGCTAACTATGGCTACACCTTC
.	.	TRBV21-1	TRBJ1-6	CASSKEAYGGESSYNSPLHF	TGTGCCAGCAGCAAAGAAGCCTACGGCGGGGAGAGCTCCTATAATTCACCCCTCCACTTT
TRBD1	once	TRBV5-1	TRBJ1-2	CASTWTGGTYGYTF	TGCGCCAGCACATGGACAGGGGGGACCTATGGCTACACCTTC